This T cell receptor (beta chain) was identified during a study of blood T cells in healthy people across ages. Primers used in a second PCR of about 7 to 12 cycles were a sample-barcoded 5' primer and a J-beta primer mix. Any given sample supplied a minimum of 2.5 million CDR3-containing paired-end reads. TCRdb reprocessed the 5' RACE reads via MiXCR and lists one record per CDR3 protein. Counted here are about 590,000 distinct CDR3 sequences, less than 35% occurring once; the ten biggest clones make up about a sixth. Sequenced: blood. This receptor was identified in a woman of 80 years or more in good health.

The CDR3 DNA is TGTGCCAGCAGGGGAGGTACCCTGAACACTGAAGCTTTCTTT. This codes for CASRGGTLNTEAFF. V and J are TRBV25-1 and TRBJ1-1, with D unclear. Trimming shortened V by 6 bases and J by 0 bases, and 11 bases separated the two germline ends. This CDR3 spans 14 amino acids. Germline V gives CDR1 MGHDK, CDR2 SYGVNS. The whole variable domain, remainder taken from reference TRBV25-1 and TRBJ1-1, is EADIYQTPRYLVIGTGKKITLECSQTMGHDKMYWYQQDPGMELHLIHYSYGVNSTEKGDLSSESTVSRIRTEHFPLTLESARPSHTSQYLCASRGGTLNTEAFFGQGTRLTVV.